This T cell receptor (beta chain) was found in a study of T-cell reconstitution after alpha-beta-depleted transplantation in children. V lost 5 bases and J 9 bases, leaving 11 bases between the germline ends. This CDR3 is 12 amino acids long. Germline V gene sequence: CDR1 MNHEY, CDR2 SMNVEV (reference sequence). Unique molecular identifiers were used to barcode this TCRbeta library. TCRdb ran MiXCR on the PCR reads and lists one entry per CDR3 protein. The sample shows a few hundred thousand distinct CDR3 sequences, around 27% of them seen only once. In the case of this clonotype: No antigen is known for it.

The study, taken as a whole, reports: T cells produced anew were the main source of T-cell counts and diversity one year after transplant. Reports say that about two months after transplant, the alpha-beta T cells came out of several hundred graft clones that had expanded. For some patients, TCRbeta diversity was high at day 60 because of recipient T cells and thymic progenitors that survived.

This sequence joins TRBV27 and TRBJ2-1; D not resolved. The receptor comes from a boy under two years old with Wiskott-Aldrich syndrome, due to receive a stem cell transplant. This specimen consisted of PBMCs, obtained before TCRalphabeta/CD19-depleted stem cell transplant. The CDR3 loop is CASSPRTGEQFF. DNA for the CDR3: TGTGCCAGCAGTCCAAGGACGGGTGAGCAGTTCTTC.